Following are 15 T cell receptor beta chains from one sample sequenced in a study of cytotoxic CD8 clonotypes in ibrutinib-treated CLL. TCRdb's copy holds only in-frame clones and misses some; the assay was immunoSEQ multiplex PCR. The sample shows more than 85,000 clones, roughly three quarters of them seen only once. Sequenced here: PBMCs, sampled after 24 months of ibrutinib treatment. The receptors were sampled from a human donor with chronic lymphocytic leukemia.

The rearrangement joins TRBV6-1 to TRBJ1-1; 7 bases fit TRBD1. There are 15 residues in the CDR3. The V gene end was trimmed by 6 bases and the J gene end by 1 base; junction bases not matched to a gene: 8. Germline assignment: CDR1 MNHNS and CDR2 SASEGT. This chain's CDR3 is CASREPTGPNTEAFF. CDR3 bases: TGTGCCAGCAGAGAGCCGACAGGGCCGAACACTGAAGCTTTCTTT.

This clone was recorded a few times. The rearrangement links TRBV9 to TRBJ2-5; D call uncertain. This CDR3 comprises 14 residues. Germline assignment: CDR1 SGDLS and CDR2 YYNGEE. The germline V and J ends were trimmed by 0 bases and 1 base, with 7 bases remaining between them. The CDR3 DNA sequence: TGTGCCAGCAGCGTAGGAGCCCTCCAAGAGACCCAGTACTTC. Protein: CASSVGALQETQYF.

The V call is TRBV5-4, the J call TRBJ1-2, with a tentative D call TRBD1 (5 bases). The V gene lost 2 bases and the J gene lost 4 bases, with 12 bases spanning the gap. The length of the CDR3 is 14 residues. Germline lookup yields CDR1 SGHNT and CDR2 YYREEE (reference sequence). CDR3 residues: CASSFREGPYGYTF. Here the CDR3 DNA reads TGTGCCAGCAGCTTCCGGGAGGGGCCCTATGGCTACACCTTC.

The genes are TRBV28 and TRBJ1-3; D unclear. Trimming stripped 5 bases from V and 10 bases from J, with 15 bases between. The CDR3 is made up of 13 amino acids. Germline loops: CDR1 MDHEN, CDR2 SYDVKM. Here the CDR3 DNA reads TGTGCCAGCAGTCGACCGTCGGTGGGGACCATATATTTT. Protein sequence: CASSRPSVGTIYF.

The count of this clone is one. This sample includes further DNA sequences coding for the same CDR3. V and J are TRBV11-3 and TRBJ1-1; D gene unclear. Trimming stripped 5 bases from V and 2 bases from J, with 9 bases between. The CDR3 extends over 13 amino acids. Germline V gene data show CDR1 as SGHNT and CDR2 as YENEEA. The CDR3 DNA reads TGTGCCAGCAGCAGGGTGGTTAACACTGAAGCTTTCTTT. Encoded protein: CASSRVVNTEAFF.

The chain's CDR3 is CASSSLAGPDTQYF. The CDR3 DNA follows: TGCGCCAGCAGCTCCTTAGCGGGGCCAGATACGCAGTATTTT. V usage is TRBV5-1 and J usage is TRBJ2-3; 8 bases align to TRBD2. This CDR3 has 14 amino acids. V gave up 3 bases and J gave up 4 bases; unmatched junction bases: 4. Germline V gene data show CDR1 as SGHRS and CDR2 as YFSETQ.

V and J are TRBV7-8 and TRBJ2-7, with 7 bases fitting TRBD2. The CDR3 contains 15 residues. Germline trimming cut 5 bases from V and 0 bases from J; bases unmatched to any gene: 7. Germline-derived CDR1 and CDR2 are SGHVS and FQNEAQ. The DNA of the CDR3 is TGTGCCAGCAGCCCCCGCGGGAGTAACTCCTACGAGCAGTACTTC. Protein sequence: CASSPRGSNSYEQYF.

The chain links TRBV6-1 to TRBJ2-5; D may be TRBD2 (5 bases). This CDR3 has 14 amino acids. Germline assignment: CDR1 MNHNS and CDR2 SASEGT. The V end was cut by 2 bases, the J end by 2 bases, with 9 bases between. The CDR3 DNA sequence: TGTGCCAGCAGTGAATTGGGAGCTCAAGAGACCCAGTACTTC. This sequence encodes CASSELGAQETQYF.

This clone showed up just once. The chain joins TRBV19 to TRBJ1-5, with TRBD1 as a possible D gene (5 bases). The ends were cut back, 4 bases at V and 0 bases at J, with 19 bases in the middle. The CDR3 has 18 amino acids. Germline assignment: CDR1 LNHDA and CDR2 SQIVND (reference sequence). CDR3: CASSTRGASYSSNQPQHF. The CDR3 DNA reads as TGTGCCAGTAGTACCCGTGGGGCCTCTTATAGTAGCAATCAGCCCCAGCATTTT.

V is TRBV9 and J is TRBJ2-3, with 10 bases that match TRBD1. The ends lost 4 bases at V and 6 bases at J; junction bases unmatched: 5. CDR1 and CDR2 (germline): SGDLS, YYNGEE. The CDR3 totals 14 residues. The chain's CDR3 is CASSTRQGADTQYF. DNA for the CDR3: TGTGCCAGCAGCACCCGACAGGGGGCGGATACGCAGTATTTT.

Regarding this clone: The junction departs from the called germline gene at one end, perhaps through a read error. The sample holds other DNA sequences that translate to the same CDR3. The chain employs TRBV30 and TRBJ1-2; maybe TRBD1 (5 bases). The CDR3 spans 13 residues. Germline lookup yields CDR1 GTSNPN and CDR2 SVGIG (reference sequence). The CDR3 reads CAWGRDSPYGYTF. CDR3 DNA sequence: TGTGCCTGGGGAAGAGACAGTCCCTATGGTTACACCTTC.

This chain joins TRBV6-1 and TRBJ2-2; perhaps TRBD2 as D (6 bases). The V and J ends lost 5 bases and 4 bases respectively, with 11 bases between them. The CDR3 length is 14 residues. Germline CDR1 reads MNHNS; CDR2 reads SASEGT. The CDR3 sequence is CASSRDFSTGELFF. CDR3 nucleotides: TGTGCCAGCAGTAGGGACTTCTCCACCGGGGAGCTGTTTTTT.

This clone has a handful of counts. The V and J genes are TRBV15 and TRBJ2-7; a possible D gene is TRBD2 (6 bases). The CDR3 totals 18 residues. V lost 4 bases, J lost 1 base, and 23 bases lay in between. Germline lookup yields CDR1 LNHNV and CDR2 YYDKDF (reference sequence). DNA of the CDR3: TGTGCCACCAGCAAGTCGCGGTCTGTGGGGGGATCTTCCTACGAGCAGTACTTC. It codes for CATSKSRSVGGSSYEQYF.

The V and J genes are TRBV18 and TRBJ1-5; D is uncertain. With 2 bases removed from V and 2 bases from J, the gap between germline ends came to 10 bases. The CDR3 consists of 15 residues. CDR1 is KGHSH and CDR2 is LQKENI in the germline V gene. The CDR3 DNA is TGTGCCAGCTCACCAGGGGTTTCGGGCAATCAGCCCCAGCATTTT. Translation: CASSPGVSGNQPQHF.

The chain is built from TRBV7-3 and TRBJ2-1, with D maybe TRBD2 (6 bases). The ends were cut back, 6 bases at V and 5 bases at J, with 14 bases in the middle. CDR3 length: 14 residues. Per the germline V gene, CDR1 is SGHTA and CDR2 is FQGTGA. The CDR3 loop is CASSPTGTDNEQFF. For the CDR3, the DNA is TGTGCCAGCAGTCCTACCGGGACTGACAATGAGCAGTTCTTC.